One and the same sample provided the 15 T cell receptor beta chains below, sequenced in a study of blood T cell repertoires in COVID-19. This table comes from immunoSEQ multiplex PCR, and its TCRdb copy is limited to in-frame clones, with some not included. The sample has roughly 250,000 clones; about 89% are singletons. The specimen was PBMCs or T cells enriched from blood (not recorded which). The receptors come from a young woman who had recovered from COVID-19.

The V and J genes are TRBV7-6 and TRBJ1-1; D is unresolved. Germline values: CDR1 SGHVS, CDR2 FNYEAQ. CDR3 length equals 14 residues. Trimming stripped 7 bases from V and 1 base from J, with 13 bases between. CDR3 residues: CASTSGFSNTEAFF. Written as DNA, the CDR3 is TGTGCCAGCACCTCGGGATTTTCGAACACTGAAGCTTTCTTT. Filled out from reference TRBV7-6 and TRBJ1-1, the complete variable domain reads GAGVSQSPRYKVTKRGQDVALRCDPISGHVSLYWYRQALGQGPEFLTYFNYEAQQDKSGLPNDRFSAERPEGSISTLTIQRTEQRDSAMYRCASTSGFSNTEAFFGQGTRLTVV.

The chain couples TRBV27 to TRBJ2-7; TRBD1 agrees at 7 bases. The CDR3 runs 14 residues. V shed 8 bases and J 0 bases; nucleotides not matched to a gene: 7. Germline V gene lookup returns CDR1 MNHEY and CDR2 SMNVEV (reference sequence). This CDR3 is CASRPGTVSYEQYF. The CDR3 region has the DNA TGTGCCAGCCGTCCCGGGACAGTCTCCTACGAGCAGTACTTC.

This clone appeared a single time. This chain joins TRBV27 and TRBJ2-5, with TRBD1 matching over 9 bases. This CDR3 region has 15 residues. Unmatched junction bases numbered 6, after V lost 1 base and J lost 6 bases. CDR1 and CDR2 from the germline V gene are MNHEY and SMNVEV (reference sequence). The CDR3 sequence: CASSLYHDRGKTQYF. The CDR3 bases are TGTGCCAGCAGTTTATACCACGACAGGGGGAAGACCCAGTACTTC.

V and J are TRBV5-1 and TRBJ2-3; 10 positions match TRBD2. Germline loops: CDR1 SGHRS, CDR2 YFSETQ. V was clipped by 4 bases and J by 3 bases; unmatched bases: 14. CDR3 size: 18 residues. CDR3 DNA sequence: TGCGCCAGCAGCATCGGACAGGTGGGACTAGCGAGGACAGATACGCAGTATTTT. It specifies CASSIGQVGLARTDTQYF.

J is TRBJ2-3 and V is TRBV28; no firm D call. The V gene lost 6 bases and the J gene lost 0 bases, with 4 bases spanning the gap. The CDR3 spans 12 residues. The germline CDR1 and CDR2 sequences are MDHEN and SYDVKM. CDR3 bases: TGTGCCAGCAGCCTCAGCACAGATACGCAGTATTTT. Amino acids: CASSLSTDTQYF. The entire variable domain, with the rest obtained from reference TRBV28 and TRBJ2-3, is as follows: DVKVTQSSRYLVKRTGEKVFLECVQDMDHENMFWYRQDPGLGLRLIYFSYDVKMKEKGDIPEGYSVSREKKERFSLILESASTNQTSMYLCASSLSTDTQYFGPGTRLTVL.

This clone has a single count. The chain recombines TRBV4-1 with TRBJ1-1; 8 nucleotides agree with TRBD1. Germline V gives CDR1 MGHRA, CDR2 YSYEKL. V lost 4 bases and J lost 0; bases outside the gene matches: 7. This CDR3 contains 16 residues. CDR3 sequence: CASSLGTGLMNTEAFF. As DNA, the CDR3 is TGCGCCAGCAGCCTCGGGACAGGACTCATGAACACTGAAGCTTTCTTT.

The CDR3 region has the DNA TGTGCCAGCAGCCGGAGAACTAGCACAGATACGCAGTATTTT. It yields the protein CASSRRTSTDTQYF. The V and J genes are TRBV5-5 and TRBJ2-3; D call uncertain. The CDR3 extends over 14 amino acids. V was cut by 4 bases and J by 0 bases, with 9 bases left in between. The germline gives CDR1 SGHKS, CDR2 YYEKEE (reference sequence).

This clone was counted between two and nine times. The genes are TRBV12-5 and TRBJ2-7; D might be TRBD2 (7 bases). V was trimmed by 7 bases and J by 5 bases, leaving 18 bases between them. The germline gives CDR1 LGHNT, CDR2 FRNRAP. The CDR3 length is 14 residues. The CDR3 coding sequence is TGTGCTAGTGCCAGAGGGGGAGGGCCGAACGAGCAGTACTTC. It translates to CASARGGGPNEQYF.

This clone occurred a few times. V and J are TRBV6-5 and TRBJ1-2, with D uncertain. Germline loops: CDR1 MNHEY, CDR2 SVGAGI. The V gene lost 10 bases and the J gene lost 2 bases, with 8 bases spanning the gap. The length of the CDR3 is 11 residues. The CDR3 loop reads CATYSNYGYTF. The CDR3 DNA reads TGTGCCACCTACAGCAACTATGGCTACACCTTC.

This rearrangement joins TRBV4-2 to TRBJ2-7; 7 bases align to TRBD2. CDR1 and CDR2 from the germline V gene are LGHNA and YNFKEQ. The CDR3 contains 15 residues. The trim removed 3 bases at V and 3 bases at J, leaving 8 bases unmatched. CDR3 nucleotide sequence: TGTGCCAGCAGCCAGGAAACTAGCGCAGGCTACGAGCAGTACTTC. Its translation: CASSQETSAGYEQYF.

The chain links TRBV7-2 to TRBJ1-2; no firm D call. Trimming shortened V by 5 bases and J by 4 bases, and 17 bases separated the two germline ends. The CDR3 is 15 residues long. Germline V lookup: CDR1 SGHTA, CDR2 FQGNSA. CDR3 in DNA: TGTGCCAGCAGCCACCAGCGGGGTCCGGTCTATGGCTACACCTTC. Its translation is CASSHQRGPVYGYTF.

This clone was counted only a few times. The chain has TRBV4-3 and TRBJ2-3; 8 bases map to TRBD2. The germline V gene encodes CDR1 LGHNA and CDR2 YSLEER. The CDR3 is made up of 16 amino acids. V dropped 8 bases and J dropped 4; count of bases not matched to a gene: 14. CDR3 nucleotides: TGCGCCAGCGGACCGGGAATAGCGGGGTTGTCAGATACGCAGTATTTT. Protein: CASGPGIAGLSDTQYF.

This chain joins TRBV2 and TRBJ1-1; D is undetermined. V lost 4 bases, J lost 1 base, and 10 bases lay in between. The germline CDR1 and CDR2 sequences are SNHLY and FYNNEI. CDR3 length equals 14 residues. CDR3 in DNA: TGTGCCAGCAGTGCGGCTGGGAGGAACACTGAAGCTTTCTTT. Translated: CASSAAGRNTEAFF.

V is TRBV19 and J is TRBJ1-6; D ambiguous. Germline CDR1 reads LNHDA; CDR2 reads SQIVND (reference sequence). The CDR3 has 15 residues. With 3 bases removed from V and 7 bases from J, the gap between germline ends came to 13 bases. The CDR3 nucleotides read TGTGCCAGTAGTATTTCCAAACAGACGAATTCACCCCTCCACTTT. Protein sequence: CASSISKQTNSPLHF. Full variable domain (rest looked up from reference TRBV19 and TRBJ1-6): DGGITQSPKYLFRKEGQNVTLSCEQNLNHDAMYWYRQDPGQGLRLIYYSQIVNDFQKGDIAEGYSVSREKKESFPLTVTSAQKNPTAFYLCASSISKQTNSPLHFGNGTRLTVT.

This sequence joins TRBV29-1 and TRBJ2-1; 9 bases align to TRBD1. The CDR3 runs to 13 residues. With 7 bases clipped from V and 6 bases from J, the junction kept 7 bases outside the gene matches. Per the germline V gene, CDR1 is SQVTM and CDR2 is ANQGSEA. CDR3 in amino acids: CSAGGQGANEQFF. In nucleotides, the CDR3 is TGCAGCGCGGGGGGACAGGGAGCCAATGAGCAGTTCTTC.